These 22 T cell receptor beta chains share one sample of origin, sequenced in a study of tumor-infiltrating lymphocytes in primary liver carcinoma (TCRdb year 2017). Without any cell sorting, total RNA and DNA were extracted together from 20-30 mg of bulk tissue using the AllPrep DNA/RNA mini kit. The data were produced on an Illumina HiSeq 2500. TCRbeta-specific cDNA was reverse-transcribed from 500 to 550 ng total RNA using a constant-region primer and ProtoScript II reverse transcriptase. Three nested multiplex PCR rounds, following a slightly modified ARM-PCR procedure, were used to build the TCRbeta libraries. Each of the first two PCR rounds ran for around 9 cycles and used multiplex TRBV1-TRBV30 forward primers together with a Cbeta reverse primer. TCRdb took the public reads, trimmed them with fastp at Q25, ran MiXCR for clone calling and kept in-frame beta chains. CDR3 protein sequences are deduplicated, and each keeps its most common genes and DNA. The sample table records roughly 100,000 distinct CDR3 sequences; around 83% of these occur just once. The top ten clones comprise approximately 18% of the sample.

Sequenced input: liver tumor tissue from sampling region 3. The intended sense of this specimen's cell subset or site label: tumor region T3, left-lateral pole. The receptors were sampled from a man between 40 and 49 years old with primary liver carcinoma and hepatitis B virus infection.

The chain employs TRBV6-5 and TRBJ1-3, with 8 positions matching TRBD1. After removal of 5 bases from V and 4 bases from J, the junction contained 19 bases not matched to a gene. CDR1 and CDR2 from the germline V gene are MNHEY and SVGAGI. CDR3 length: 19 amino acids. The CDR3 is CASSRSGTGSLRSGNTIYF. DNA for the CDR3: TGTGCCAGCAGTAGATCCGGGACAGGATCATTAAGGTCAGGAAACACCATATATTTT.

For this clonotype: Relative to the germline gene, one junction end is altered; a read error may explain this. V gene TRBV6-2 or TRBV6-3 combines with J gene TRBJ1-2; D gene ambiguous. Per germline, CDR1 MNHEY and CDR2 SVGEGT. The CDR3 contains 11 residues. This chain's CDR3 is CANSTANGYTF. Here the CDR3 DNA reads TGTGCCAACAGTACGGCCAATGGCTACACCTTC.

The chain recombines TRBV6-5 with TRBJ2-3, with TRBD2 as a possible D gene (6 bases). Germline lookup yields CDR1 MNHEY and CDR2 SVGAGI. The CDR3 has 16 residues. The CDR3 sequence: CVIAYHGGTGTDTQYF. The CDR3 DNA is TGTGTCATCGCCTACCACGGCGGGACGGGCACAGATACGCAGTATTTT.

V usage is TRBV6-5 and J usage is TRBJ1-2; maybe TRBD1 (5 bases). V was cut by 7 bases and J by 8 bases, with 17 bases left in between. This CDR3 is 13 amino acids long. The germline CDR1 and CDR2 sequences are MNHEY and SVGAGI. The CDR3 region is CASTPRGDGGYTF. In DNA form, the CDR3 reads TGTGCCAGCACCCCGAGGGGCGATGGCGGCTACACCTTC.

This clonotype was detected once. The V gene is TRBV6-6, the J gene TRBJ1-2; D is possibly TRBD1 (5 bases). V lost 4 bases and J 10 bases, leaving 19 bases between the germline ends. The CDR3 extends over 14 amino acids. CDR1 and CDR2 from the germline V gene are MNHNY and SVGAGI (reference sequence). The CDR3 DNA sequence: TGTGCCAGCAGTTCACGAGGGGTTGGCTTTGACTACACCTTC. It encodes CASSSRGVGFDYTF.

As concerns this clonotype: At one boundary the junction diverges from the germline segment, which might be a read error. The chain employs TRBV29-1 and TRBJ2-5; D is possibly TRBD2 (5 bases). The CDR3 extends over 13 amino acids. CDR1 and CDR2 (germline): SQVTM, ANQGSEA. The CDR3 nucleotides are TGCAGCGTTGTTTCGGGAAGTCAAGAGACCAAGTACTTC. Translation gives CSVVSGSQETKYF.

For this clonotype: A junction boundary mismatches the germline segment, possibly from a read error. The chain has TRBV28 and TRBJ2-2, with a possible D match to TRBD1 (5 bases). CDR1 and CDR2 (germline): MDHEN, SYDVKM. This CDR3 has 15 amino acids. CDR3 coding DNA: TGTGCCATCAGTCGAACGACAGAGAATACCGGGGAGCTGTTTTTT. Translation: CAISRTTENTGELFF.

The V call is TRBV29-1, the J call TRBJ1-5; D remains ambiguous. The CDR3 contains 13 residues. The V and J ends lost 4 bases and 4 bases respectively, with 11 bases between them. Germline CDR1 is SQVTM and CDR2 is ANQGSEA. CDR3 in DNA: TGCAGCGTTGGCGAGACATCTAATCAGCCCCAGCATTTT. Residues: CSVGETSNQPQHF.

With regard to this clonotype: This CDR3 is missing its conserved last phenylalanine or tryptophan, likely due to a read error. The V call is TRBV6-1, the J call TRBJ1-1; D is unresolved. CDR3 length: 15 residues. Germline CDR1 is MNHNS and CDR2 is SASEGT. This chain's CDR3 is CTSSEAVYANTEAFS. CDR3 sequence (DNA): TGTACCAGCAGTGAAGCGGTCTACGCGAACACTGAAGCTTTCTCT.

Details on this clonotype: Germline and junction disagree at one end, which may indicate a read error. The chain is built from TRBV6-1 and TRBJ1-1; TRBD1 matches 9 bases. Germline CDR1 MNHNS, CDR2 SASEGT. The CDR3 totals 16 residues. The CDR3 is CASRMGQGGINTEALF. The DNA for the CDR3 is TGTGCCAGCAGGATGGGACAGGGAGGCATTAACACTGAAGCTTTGTTT.

This clonotype was observed a few times. J is TRBJ2-3 and V is TRBV27, with D possibly TRBD1 on 6 matching bases. There are 14 residues in the CDR3. V was shortened by 3 bases and J by 10 bases, with 17 bases between the two germline ends. Germline assignment: CDR1 MNHEY and CDR2 SMNVEV (reference sequence). CDR3 nucleotides: TGTGCCAGCAGTTTGGGGGCCGGGCTTGAGGCGCAGTATTTT. Translating it yields CASSLGAGLEAQYF.

On this clonotype: A read error may account for a junction end that differs from germline. The DNA for the CDR3 is TGCGCCAGCAGCCAAGATGGGTTCCGCTCCGGGGCCAACGTCCCGACCTTC. Translating gives CASSQDGFRSGANVPTF. This chain connects TRBV4-3 to TRBJ2-6, with D perhaps assigned TRBD1 or TRBD2 (5 bases each). Looked up from germline, CDR1 is LGHNA and CDR2 is YSLEER. CDR3 length: 17 residues.

This clonotype was observed once. At one end, the junction sequence differs from germline, possibly due to a read error. V and J are TRBV12-3 or TRBV12-4 and TRBJ1-1; no clear D gene. The CDR3 has 13 amino acids. Here the CDR3 reads CASKGPRGTKAFF. CDR3 in DNA: TGTGCCAGCAAAGGGCCCCGAGGCACTAAAGCTTTCTTT.

Turning to this clonotype: The junction and the germline gene differ at one end; a read error may be behind it. V gene TRBV11-1 combines with J gene TRBJ2-5, with unresolved D. The germline CDR1 and CDR2 sequences are SGHAT and FQDESV (reference sequence). This CDR3 region has 12 residues. The CDR3 DNA follows: TGTGCCAGCAGCTTTCGTACAGAGACTCAGTACTTC. Translated: CASSFRTETQYF.

V gene TRBV11-2 combines with J gene TRBJ2-1; 14 nucleotides align to TRBD2. The CDR3 spans 14 residues. CDR1 and CDR2 (germline): SGHAT, FQNNGV. Germline trimming cut 2 bases from V and 10 bases from J; bases unmatched to any gene: 1. The CDR3 sequence: CASSLWTSGREQFF. Here the CDR3 DNA reads TGTGCCAGCAGCTTATGGACTAGCGGGAGGGAGCAGTTCTTC.

This clonotype has more than one count but fewer than ten. The junction differs from germline at one of its ends, possibly a read error. The genes are TRBV6-6 and TRBJ1-1; D perhaps matches TRBD1 (6 bases). Germline assignment: CDR1 MNHNY and CDR2 SVGAGI (reference sequence). This CDR3 has 13 amino acids. The CDR3 reads CVSSTRGTTEAFF. For the CDR3, the DNA is TGTGTCAGCAGCACAAGGGGGACTACTGAAGCTTTTTTT.

On this clonotype: At one end, the junction sequence differs from germline, possibly due to a read error. CDR3 in DNA: TGCAGCGTGGGGGGAGGATGGGGGATGAACACTGAAACTTTCTTT. Its translation is CSVGGGWGMNTETFF. This chain joins TRBV29-1 and TRBJ1-1; TRBD1 is a possible D gene (5 bases). Germline CDR1 is SQVTM and CDR2 is ANQGSEA. This CDR3 region has 15 residues. Full variable domain (missing parts from reference TRBV29-1 and TRBJ1-1): SAVISQKPSRDICQRGTSLTIQCQVDSQVTMMFWYRQQPGQSLTLIATANQGSEATYESGFVIDKFPISRPNLTFSTLTVSNMSPEDSSIYLCSVGGGWGMNTETFFGQGTRLTVV.

Note on this clonotype: A junction boundary mismatches the germline segment, possibly from a read error. This chain uses TRBV10-2 with TRBJ2-7; D not resolved. This CDR3 has 12 amino acids. Germline V gives CDR1 WSHSY, CDR2 SAAADI. Here the CDR3 reads CARSVAVGEQYF. DNA for the CDR3: TGCGCCCGCAGTGTTGCGGTGGGTGAGCAGTACTTC.

The chain couples TRBV10-3 to TRBJ2-3, with D perhaps TRBD2 (5 bases). The CDR3 has 14 residues. In germline, CDR1 is ENHRY, CDR2 SYGVKD. The ends were cut back, 3 bases at V and 5 bases at J, with 12 bases in the middle. CDR3 nucleotides: TGTGCCATCAGTGACAGTCGGGATGGAGATACGCAGTATTTT. Protein product: CAISDSRDGDTQYF.

As to this clonotype: A much larger clone differs from this one at a single base, so this may be a read error. The chain is built from TRBV9 and TRBJ2-7; D perhaps matches TRBD1 (7 bases). Trimming cost V 6 bases and J 6 bases, with 13 bases left between them. Germline values: CDR1 SGDLS, CDR2 YYNGEE. This CDR3 contains 12 residues. In DNA form, the CDR3 reads TGTGCCAGCAACGCTCAGGGGGGCGAGCAGTACTTC. This gives the protein CASNAQGGEQYF.

This clonotype has only one observation. The gene calls are TRBV29-1 and TRBJ2-7; D is tentatively TRBD1 or TRBD2 (5 bases each). This CDR3 contains 16 residues. V was trimmed by 8 bases and J by 4 bases, leaving 27 bases between them. Per germline, CDR1 SQVTM and CDR2 ANQGSEA. CDR3 loop: CSSMTFGTDTPYEQYF. The CDR3 coding sequence is TGCAGCTCCATGACATTTGGGACCGACACTCCTTACGAGCAGTACTTC.

Only a few counts were recorded for this clonotype. A much bigger clone sits one base away, suggesting this may be a read error. J is TRBJ1-2 and V is TRBV28, with 7 bases identical to TRBD1. The CDR3 extends over 14 amino acids. Trimming removed 5 bases from V and 7 bases from J; junction bases left unmatched: 10. From germline, CDR1 is MDHEN and CDR2 SYDVKM. CDR3 sequence reads: CASSPIDRVAGYTF. CDR3 nucleotides: TGTGCCAGCAGTCCAATTGACAGGGTGGCTGGCTACACCTTC.